Listed here is a single T cell receptor (beta chain). This entry comes from a study of blood T cell repertoires in COVID-19. In germline, CDR1 is SGHRS, CDR2 YFSETQ. The V end lost 0 bases, the J end lost 2 bases, and 9 bases lay between the germline ends. The CDR3 is 14 amino acids. Profiling relied on immunoSEQ multiplex PCR, and the TCRdb table lists in-frame clones only, not all of them. The table has over 150,000 clones, 70% to 85% seen once; the top ten hold 6% to 8%. The sequenced sample was peripheral blood. The chain recombines TRBV5-1 with TRBJ2-7; no clear D gene. This receptor was obtained from a human donor with acute or convalescent COVID-19. The donor label of this sample is uncertain. This CDR3 reads CASSLAGDTYEQYF. CDR3 bases: TGCGCCAGCAGCTTGGCCGGTGATACCTACGAGCAGTACTTC.